A single TCR beta chain is shown here with its context. No antigen is known for it. This table comes from immunoSEQ multiplex PCR, and its TCRdb copy is limited to in-frame clones, with some not included. The top ten hold roughly 0.62% of the sample, which has 1 million to 1.3 million clones, approximately 80% seen once. These data are taken from a study of shared clonotypes between healthy human individuals. The wider study: Each donor's CD8 memory used one plate, CD8 naive two, each CD4 subset three. Study results and limitations: Represented diversity (both genetic and exposure-history) was limited by the small number of donors. In several donors, around 4.5% of naive CD4 clonotypes appeared in common.

This CDR3 has 16 amino acids. Germline CDR1 is SGHRS and CDR2 is YFSETQ. The J segment lost 4 bases and the V segment lost 0 bases, leaving 8 bases of the junction unmatched. Donors were healthy HIV-negative adults without recently reported acute infections or vaccinations. The chain joins TRBV5-1 to TRBJ2-5; 8 nucleotides agree with TRBD1. The sequence was collected from a man aged 18 to 30 in good health. Some clones in this sample may be carry-over from other donors' samples. The source material was memory CD4+ T cells from PBMCs. Subset of the sample: CD45RA-negative fraction. The CDR3 loop reads CASSLAGQGAAETQYF. DNA of the CDR3: TGCGCCAGCAGCTTGGCTGGCCAGGGGGCAGCAGAGACCCAGTACTTC.